This T cell receptor (beta chain) appears in the sequencing data of a study of blood T cells in healthy people across ages. This clonotype was counted between two and nine times. The authors ran a second PCR of about 6 to 11 cycles using a sample-barcoded 5' primer and a J-beta primer mix. In TCRdb, the 5' RACE reads were re-called with MiXCR into one record per CDR3 protein. The data contain nearly 800,000 distinct CDR3 sequences, 20% to 30% of them singletons. A further study also used this sample, focusing on T cells of mothers and their children.

The sequencing sample was made of blood. The source of this sequence is a boy aged 5-17 years in good health.

CDR3 nucleotide sequence: TGCAGTGCTGCACAATCAAGGACAGAGGGATTCAAAAACATTCAGTACTTC. It is translated as CSAAQSRTEGFKNIQYF. V is TRBV20-1 and J is TRBJ2-4, with a tentative D call TRBD1 (6 bases). Trimming cost V 5 bases and J 3 bases, with 23 bases left between them. The CDR3 extends over 17 amino acids. Per the germline V gene, CDR1 is DFQATT and CDR2 is SNEGSKA (reference sequence).